This T cell receptor beta chain is from a study of shared clonotypes between healthy human individuals. The table came from immunoSEQ multiplex PCR; TCRdb's copy has only in-frame clones and leaves some out. The sample contains around 690,000 clones, about 92% of which appear only once. Trimming took 6 bases from V and 4 from J, leaving 16 bases between them. The V gene's germline CDR1 is WNHNN and CDR2 SYGVQD (reference sequence). This CDR3 has 14 amino acids. The sample taken for sequencing was memory CD8+ T cells from PBMCs. Subset defined: CD45RO+ cells pooled with CCR7-negative TemRA cells. This TCR derives from a man between 18 and 29 years old in good health. Some clones in this sample may be carry-over from other donors' samples. The rearrangement uses TRBV10-1 and TRBJ2-7; no clear D. The CDR3 DNA is TGCGCCAGCAGCGACAAGGGATTGCAGTACGAGCAGTACTTC. Its translation is CASSDKGLQYEQYF.